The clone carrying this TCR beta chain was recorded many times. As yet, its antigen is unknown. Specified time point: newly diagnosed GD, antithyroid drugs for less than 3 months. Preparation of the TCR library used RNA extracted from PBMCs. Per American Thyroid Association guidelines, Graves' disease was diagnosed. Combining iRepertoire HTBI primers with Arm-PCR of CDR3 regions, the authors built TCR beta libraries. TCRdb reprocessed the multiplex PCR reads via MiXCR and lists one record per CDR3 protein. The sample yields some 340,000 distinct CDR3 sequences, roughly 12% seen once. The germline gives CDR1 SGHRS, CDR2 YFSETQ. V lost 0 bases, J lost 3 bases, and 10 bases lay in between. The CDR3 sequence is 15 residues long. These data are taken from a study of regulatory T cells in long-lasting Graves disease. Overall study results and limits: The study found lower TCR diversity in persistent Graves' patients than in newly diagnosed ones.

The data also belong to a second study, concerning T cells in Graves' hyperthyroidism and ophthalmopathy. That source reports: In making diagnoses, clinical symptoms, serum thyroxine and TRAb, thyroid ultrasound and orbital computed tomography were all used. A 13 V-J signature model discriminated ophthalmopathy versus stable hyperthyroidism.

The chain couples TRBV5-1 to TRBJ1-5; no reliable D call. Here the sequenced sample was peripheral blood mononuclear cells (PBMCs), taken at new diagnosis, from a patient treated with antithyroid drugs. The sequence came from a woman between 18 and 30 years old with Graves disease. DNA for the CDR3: TGCGCCAGCAGCTTGGAGGGAGCCCCCAATCAGCCCCAGCATTTT. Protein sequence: CASSLEGAPNQPQHF.